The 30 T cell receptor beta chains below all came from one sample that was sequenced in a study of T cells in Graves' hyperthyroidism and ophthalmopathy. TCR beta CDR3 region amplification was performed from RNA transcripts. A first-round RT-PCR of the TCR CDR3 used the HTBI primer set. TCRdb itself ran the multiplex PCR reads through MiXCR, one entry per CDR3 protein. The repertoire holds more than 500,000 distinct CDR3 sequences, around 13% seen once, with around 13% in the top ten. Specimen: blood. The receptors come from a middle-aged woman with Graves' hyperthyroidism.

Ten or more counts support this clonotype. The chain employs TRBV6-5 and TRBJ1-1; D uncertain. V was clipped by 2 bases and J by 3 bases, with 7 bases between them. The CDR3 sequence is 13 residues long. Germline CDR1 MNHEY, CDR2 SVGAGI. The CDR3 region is CASSYGSHTEAFF. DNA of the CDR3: TGTGCCAGCAGTTACGGGTCGCACACTGAAGCTTTCTTT.

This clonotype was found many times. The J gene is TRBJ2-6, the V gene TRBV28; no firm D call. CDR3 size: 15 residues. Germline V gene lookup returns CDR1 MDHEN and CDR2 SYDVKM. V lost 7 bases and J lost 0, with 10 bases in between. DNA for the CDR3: TGTGCCAGCACCCCTAGTTTCTCTGGGGCCAACGTCCTGACTTTC. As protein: CASTPSFSGANVLTF.

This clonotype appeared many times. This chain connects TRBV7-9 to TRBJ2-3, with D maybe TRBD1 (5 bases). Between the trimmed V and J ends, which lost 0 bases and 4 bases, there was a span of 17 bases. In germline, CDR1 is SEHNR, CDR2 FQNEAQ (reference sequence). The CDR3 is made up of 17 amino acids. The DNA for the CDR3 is TGTGCCAGCAGCTTAGCCGCAGGGCTAGGAGTGGCAGATACGCAGTATTTT. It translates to CASSLAAGLGVADTQYF.

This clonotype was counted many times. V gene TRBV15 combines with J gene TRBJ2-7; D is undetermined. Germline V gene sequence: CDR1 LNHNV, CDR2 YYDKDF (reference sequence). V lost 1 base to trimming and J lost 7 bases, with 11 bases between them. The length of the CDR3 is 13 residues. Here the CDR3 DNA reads TGTGCCACCAGCAGAGTTGCAGATTCGGAGCAGTACTTC. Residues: CATSRVADSEQYF.

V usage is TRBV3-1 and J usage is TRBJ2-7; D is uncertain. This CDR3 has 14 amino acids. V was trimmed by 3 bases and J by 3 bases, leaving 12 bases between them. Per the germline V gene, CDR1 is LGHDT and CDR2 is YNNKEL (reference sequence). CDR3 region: CASSHAASFYEQYF. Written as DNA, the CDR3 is TGTGCCAGCAGCCACGCGGCTAGTTTCTACGAGCAGTACTTC.

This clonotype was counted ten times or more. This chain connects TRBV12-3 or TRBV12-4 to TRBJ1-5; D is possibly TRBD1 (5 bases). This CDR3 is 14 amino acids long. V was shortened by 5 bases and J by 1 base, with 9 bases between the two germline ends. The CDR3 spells CASSDAGSNQPQHF. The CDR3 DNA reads TGTGCCAGCAGTGACGCAGGGAGCAATCAGCCCCAGCATTTT.

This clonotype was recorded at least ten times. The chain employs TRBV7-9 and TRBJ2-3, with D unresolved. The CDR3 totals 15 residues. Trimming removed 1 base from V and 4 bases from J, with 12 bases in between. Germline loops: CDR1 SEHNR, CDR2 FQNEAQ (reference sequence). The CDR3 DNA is TGTGCCAGCAGCTTAGTAGGGTATATCGCAGATACGCAGTATTTT. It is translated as CASSLVGYIADTQYF.

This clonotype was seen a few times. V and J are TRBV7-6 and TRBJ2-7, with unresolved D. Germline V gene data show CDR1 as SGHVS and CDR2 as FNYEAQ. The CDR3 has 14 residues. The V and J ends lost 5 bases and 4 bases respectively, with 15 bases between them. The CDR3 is CASSPETVGYEQYF. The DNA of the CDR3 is TGTGCCAGCAGCCCCGAAACAGTCGGGTACGAGCAGTACTTC.

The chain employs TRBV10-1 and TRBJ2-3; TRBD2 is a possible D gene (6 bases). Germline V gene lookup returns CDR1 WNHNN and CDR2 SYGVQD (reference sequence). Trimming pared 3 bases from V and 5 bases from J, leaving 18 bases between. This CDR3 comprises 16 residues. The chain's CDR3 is CASSDSEGGRGDTQYF. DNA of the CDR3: TGCGCCAGCAGTGACTCGGAGGGAGGTCGAGGAGATACGCAGTATTTT.

CDR3 nucleotides: TGTGCCAGCAGCTTAACTATTTCTGAGACAAGGAACACTGAAGCTTTCTTT. Its protein product is CASSLTISETRNTEAFF. The V and J genes are TRBV5-4 and TRBJ1-1; D remains ambiguous. The CDR3 loop spans 17 amino acids. The germline V and J ends were trimmed by 2 bases and 1 base, with 18 bases remaining between them. Germline V CDR1 and CDR2: SGHNT, YYREEE (reference sequence).

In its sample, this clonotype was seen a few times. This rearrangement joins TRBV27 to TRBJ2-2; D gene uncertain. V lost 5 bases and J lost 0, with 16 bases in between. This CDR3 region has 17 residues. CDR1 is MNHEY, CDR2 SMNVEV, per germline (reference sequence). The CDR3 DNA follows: TGTGCCAGCAGTATCACCGTCAGTGCTTCGAACACCGGGGAGCTGTTTTTT. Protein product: CASSITVSASNTGELFF.

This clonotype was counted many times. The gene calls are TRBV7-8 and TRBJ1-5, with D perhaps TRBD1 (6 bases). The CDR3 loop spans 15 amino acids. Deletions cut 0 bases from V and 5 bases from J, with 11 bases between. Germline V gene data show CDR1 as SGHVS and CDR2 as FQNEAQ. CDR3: CASSLAGGADQPQHF. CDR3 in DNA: TGTGCCAGCAGCTTAGCGGGGGGGGCGGATCAGCCCCAGCATTTT. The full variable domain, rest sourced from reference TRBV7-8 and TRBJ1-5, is GAGVSQSPRYKVAKRGQDVALRCDPISGHVSLFWYQQALGQGPEFLTYFQNEAQLDKSGLPSDRFFAERPEGSVSTLKIQRTQQEDSAVYLCASSLAGGADQPQHFGDGTRLSIL.

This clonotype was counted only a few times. CDR3 sequence (DNA): TGTGCCAGCAGTTACTGGAAGGCAGGGGGCGGTAGCGGGAGCTCCTACGAGCAGTACTTC. This codes for CASSYWKAGGGSGSSYEQYF. The chain recombines TRBV6-6 with TRBJ2-7; D perhaps matches TRBD2 (9 bases). The V end lost 1 base, the J end lost 0 bases, and 25 bases lay between the germline ends. The V gene's germline CDR1 is MNHNY and CDR2 SVGAGI (reference sequence). There are 20 residues in the CDR3.

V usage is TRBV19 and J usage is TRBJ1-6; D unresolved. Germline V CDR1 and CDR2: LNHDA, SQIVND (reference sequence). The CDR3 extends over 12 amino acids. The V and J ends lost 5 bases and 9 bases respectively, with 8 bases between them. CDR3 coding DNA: TGTGCCAGTAGTTTCCCGGGTTCACCCCTCCACTTT. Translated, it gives CASSFPGSPLHF.

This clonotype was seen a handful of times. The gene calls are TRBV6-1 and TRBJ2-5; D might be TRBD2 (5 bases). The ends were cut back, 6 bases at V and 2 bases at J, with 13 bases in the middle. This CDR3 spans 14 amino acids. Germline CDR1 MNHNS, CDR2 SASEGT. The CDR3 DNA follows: TGTGCCAGCAGGAAACCCGGGAATCAAGAGACCCAGTACTTC. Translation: CASRKPGNQETQYF.

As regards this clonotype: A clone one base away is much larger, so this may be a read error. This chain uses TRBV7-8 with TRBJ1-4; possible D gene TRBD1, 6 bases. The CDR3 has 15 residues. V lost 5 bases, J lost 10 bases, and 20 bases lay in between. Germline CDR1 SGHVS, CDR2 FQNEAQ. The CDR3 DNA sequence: TGTGCCAGCAGCAGACAGGATTTCCAGCGGGGAAAACTGTTTTTT. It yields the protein CASSRQDFQRGKLFF.

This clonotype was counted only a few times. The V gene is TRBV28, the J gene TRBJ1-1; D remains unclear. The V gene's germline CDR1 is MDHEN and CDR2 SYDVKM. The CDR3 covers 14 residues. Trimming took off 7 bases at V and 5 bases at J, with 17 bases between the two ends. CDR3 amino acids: CASTLAGILTEAFF. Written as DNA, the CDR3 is TGTGCCAGCACCCTCGCGGGTATACTTACTGAAGCTTTCTTT.

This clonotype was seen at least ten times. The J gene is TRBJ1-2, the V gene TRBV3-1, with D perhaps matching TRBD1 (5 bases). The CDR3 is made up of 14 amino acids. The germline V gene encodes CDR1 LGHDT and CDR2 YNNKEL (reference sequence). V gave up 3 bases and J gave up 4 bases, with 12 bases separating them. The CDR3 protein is CASSQFGQGYGYTF. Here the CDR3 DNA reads TGTGCCAGCAGCCAGTTTGGGCAGGGCTATGGCTACACCTTC.

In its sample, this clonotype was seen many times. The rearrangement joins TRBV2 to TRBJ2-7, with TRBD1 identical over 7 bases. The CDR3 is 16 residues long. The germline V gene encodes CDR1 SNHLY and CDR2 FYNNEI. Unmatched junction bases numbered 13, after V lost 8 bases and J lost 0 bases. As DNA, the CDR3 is TGTGCCAGCGAGACAGGGATCCCTTCTCCCTCCTACGAGCAGTACTTC. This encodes CASETGIPSPSYEQYF.

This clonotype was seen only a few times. The CDR3 coding sequence is TGCAGTGCTTTCACAGGGGTCCAGTCACCCCAGCATTTT. Translation: CSAFTGVQSPQHF. The chain links TRBV20-1 to TRBJ1-5, with TRBD1 matching over 7 bases. CDR1 and CDR2 (germline): DFQATT, SNEGSKA (reference sequence). The CDR3 length is 13 residues. V shed 5 bases and J 10 bases; nucleotides not matched to a gene: 11.

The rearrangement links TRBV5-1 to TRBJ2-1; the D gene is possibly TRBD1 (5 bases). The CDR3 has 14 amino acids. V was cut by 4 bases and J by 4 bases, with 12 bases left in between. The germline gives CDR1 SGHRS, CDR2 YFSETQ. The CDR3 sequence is CASSEIGVYNEQFF. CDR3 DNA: TGCGCCAGCAGCGAGATAGGGGTATACAATGAGCAGTTCTTC.

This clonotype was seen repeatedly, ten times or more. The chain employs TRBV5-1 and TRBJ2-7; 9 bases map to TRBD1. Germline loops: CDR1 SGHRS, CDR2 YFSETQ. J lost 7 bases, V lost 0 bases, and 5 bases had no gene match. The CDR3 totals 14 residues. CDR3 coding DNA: TGCGCCAGCAGCTTGGTCGGCGGGACAGGGGAGCAGTACTTC. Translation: CASSLVGGTGEQYF.

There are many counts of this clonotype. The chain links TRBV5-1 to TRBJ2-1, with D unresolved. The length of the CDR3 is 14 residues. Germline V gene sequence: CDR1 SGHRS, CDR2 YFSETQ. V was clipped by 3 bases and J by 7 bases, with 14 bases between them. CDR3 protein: CASSSQTSSNEQFF. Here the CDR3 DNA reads TGCGCCAGCAGCTCACAGACTTCGAGTAATGAGCAGTTCTTC.

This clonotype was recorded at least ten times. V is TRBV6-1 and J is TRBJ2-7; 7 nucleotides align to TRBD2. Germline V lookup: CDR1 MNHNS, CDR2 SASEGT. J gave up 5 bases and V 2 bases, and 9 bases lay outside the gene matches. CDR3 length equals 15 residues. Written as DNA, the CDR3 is TGTGCCAGCAGTGAATGGGGGGGTCCCAGGGACGAGCAGTACTTC. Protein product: CASSEWGGPRDEQYF.

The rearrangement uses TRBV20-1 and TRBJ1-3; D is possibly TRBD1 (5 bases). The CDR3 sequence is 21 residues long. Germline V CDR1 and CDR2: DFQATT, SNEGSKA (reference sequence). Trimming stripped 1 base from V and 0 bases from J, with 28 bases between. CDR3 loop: CSARAGQGRLPASSSGNTIYF. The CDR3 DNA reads TGCAGTGCTAGAGCGGGCCAGGGCCGACTGCCGGCCTCAAGCTCTGGAAACACCATATATTTT.

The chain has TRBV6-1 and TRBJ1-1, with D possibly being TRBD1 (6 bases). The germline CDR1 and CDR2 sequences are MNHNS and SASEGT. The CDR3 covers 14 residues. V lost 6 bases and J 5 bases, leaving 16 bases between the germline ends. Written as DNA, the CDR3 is TGTGCCAGCAGGAGGGAGGGGGGGCAGACTGAAGCTTTCTTT. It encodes CASRREGGQTEAFF.

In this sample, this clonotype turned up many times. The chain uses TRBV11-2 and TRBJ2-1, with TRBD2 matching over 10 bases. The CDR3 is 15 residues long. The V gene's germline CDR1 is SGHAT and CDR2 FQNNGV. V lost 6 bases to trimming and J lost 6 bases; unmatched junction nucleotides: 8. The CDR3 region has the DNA TGTGCCAGCAGAAAAGCGGGGGGGGGACCCAATGAGCAGTTCTTC. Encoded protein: CASRKAGGGPNEQFF.

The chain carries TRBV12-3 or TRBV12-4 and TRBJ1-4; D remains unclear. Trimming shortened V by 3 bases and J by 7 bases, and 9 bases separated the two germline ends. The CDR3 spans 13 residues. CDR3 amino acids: CASSFWAAEKLFF. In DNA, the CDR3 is TGTGCCAGCAGTTTTTGGGCAGCTGAAAAACTGTTTTTT.

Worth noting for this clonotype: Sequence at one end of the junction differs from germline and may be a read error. The CDR3 loop reads CANSYSEVMNTEAFF. The CDR3 bases are TGTGCCAACAGTTACTCGGAAGTGATGAACACTGAAGCTTTCTTT. The chain carries TRBV6-2 or TRBV6-3 and TRBJ1-1; D unclear. The CDR3 is 15 amino acids. Germline V lookup: CDR1 MNHEY, CDR2 SVGEGT.

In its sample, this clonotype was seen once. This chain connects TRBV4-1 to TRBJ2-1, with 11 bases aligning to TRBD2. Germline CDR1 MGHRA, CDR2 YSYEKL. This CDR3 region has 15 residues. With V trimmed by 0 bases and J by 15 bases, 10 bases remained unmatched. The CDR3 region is CASSQEYSGRAPPFF. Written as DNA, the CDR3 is TGCGCCAGCAGCCAAGAATATAGCGGGAGGGCCCCTCCGTTCTTC.